The text below deals with one TCR beta chain. Its antigen remains unknown. These data are taken from a study of shared clonotypes between healthy human individuals. V lost 0 bases and J lost 3, with 10 bases in between. CDR3 length equals 14 residues. Germline loops: CDR1 GTSNPN, CDR2 SVGIG (reference sequence). Original processing notes: Because ImmunoSEQ provided only junction sequences with no quality scores, the filtering differed. The assay was immunoSEQ multiplex PCR, and TCRdb's table has in-frame clones only and misses some. That table supplies the V and J calls and clone size; D and trimming were determined from the DNA. This table holds about 820,000 clones, 92% found once. Study results and limitations: Despite large depth, rarefaction showed incomplete sorted-subset sequencing.

The naive CD8 population came from CD45RO-negative cells selected for CCR7, without terminally differentiated effector memory CD45RA+ cells. Material for sequencing was naive CD8+ T cells sorted from blood. The origin of this receptor is a man aged 25-45 years in good health. The chain couples TRBV30 to TRBJ2-3; no firm D call. This chain's CDR3 is CAWSVEGWTDTQYF. The DNA for the CDR3 is TGTGCCTGGAGTGTAGAAGGGTGGACAGATACGCAGTATTTT.